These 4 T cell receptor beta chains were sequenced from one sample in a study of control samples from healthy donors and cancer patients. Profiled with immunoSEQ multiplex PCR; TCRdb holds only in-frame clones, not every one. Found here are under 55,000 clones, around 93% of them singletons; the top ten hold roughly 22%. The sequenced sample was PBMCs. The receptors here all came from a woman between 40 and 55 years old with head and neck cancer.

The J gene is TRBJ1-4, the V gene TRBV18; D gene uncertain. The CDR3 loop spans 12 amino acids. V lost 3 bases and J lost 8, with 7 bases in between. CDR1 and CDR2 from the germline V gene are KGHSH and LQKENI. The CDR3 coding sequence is TGTGCCAGCTCACCCCTAGGGGAAAAACTGTTTTTT. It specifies CASSPLGEKLFF. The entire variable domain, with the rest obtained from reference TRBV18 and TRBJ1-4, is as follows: NAGVMQNPRHLVRRRGQEARLRCSPMKGHSHVYWYRQLPEEGLKFMVYLQKENIIDESGMPKERFSAEFPKEGPSILRIQQVVRGDSAAYFCASSPLGEKLFFGSGTQLSVL.

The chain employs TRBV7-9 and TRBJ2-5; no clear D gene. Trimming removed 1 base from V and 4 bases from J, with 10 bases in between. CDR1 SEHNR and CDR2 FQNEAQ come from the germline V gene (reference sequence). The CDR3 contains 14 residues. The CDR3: CASSLVQRRETQYF. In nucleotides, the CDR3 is TGTGCCAGCAGCTTAGTACAGAGGAGAGAGACCCAGTACTTC.

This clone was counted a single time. In DNA, the CDR3 is TGTGCCAGCCGGGGACAGGGGTATGGCTACACCTTC. Its protein product is CASRGQGYGYTF. The chain recombines TRBV27 with TRBJ1-2; 10 bases fit TRBD1. This CDR3 has 12 amino acids. Looked up from germline, CDR1 is MNHEY and CDR2 is SMNVEV (reference sequence). V shed 8 bases, J shed 5 bases, and the junction held 2 bases outside the gene matches.

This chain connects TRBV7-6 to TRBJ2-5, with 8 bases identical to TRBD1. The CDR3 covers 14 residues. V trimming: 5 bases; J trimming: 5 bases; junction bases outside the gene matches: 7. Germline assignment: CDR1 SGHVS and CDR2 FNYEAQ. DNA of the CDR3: TGTGCCAGCAGCAGTTTAGGACAGGGTGAGACCCAGTACTTC. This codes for CASSSLGQGETQYF.